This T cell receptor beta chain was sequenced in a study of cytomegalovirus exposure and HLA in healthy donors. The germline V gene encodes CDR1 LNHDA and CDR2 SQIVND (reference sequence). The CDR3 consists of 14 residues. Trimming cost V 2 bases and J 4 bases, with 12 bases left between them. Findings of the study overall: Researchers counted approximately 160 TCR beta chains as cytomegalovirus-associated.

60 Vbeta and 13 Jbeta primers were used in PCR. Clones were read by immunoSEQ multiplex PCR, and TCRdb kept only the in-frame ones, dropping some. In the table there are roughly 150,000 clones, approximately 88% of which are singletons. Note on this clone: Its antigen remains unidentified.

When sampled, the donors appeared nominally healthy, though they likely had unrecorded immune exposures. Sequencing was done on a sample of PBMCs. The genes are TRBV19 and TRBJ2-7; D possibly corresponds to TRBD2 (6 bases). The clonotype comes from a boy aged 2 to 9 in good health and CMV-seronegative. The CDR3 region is CASSISAGTYEQYF. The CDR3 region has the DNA TGTGCCAGTAGTATATCGGCGGGGACTTACGAGCAGTACTTC.